This entry lists 13 T cell receptor beta chains sequenced from one sample in a study of cytomegalovirus exposure and HLA in healthy donors. PCR employed 60 Vbeta and 13 Jbeta primers. Repertoires were generated with immunoSEQ multiplex PCR, while TCRdb's copy carries only in-frame clones and drops some. This sample has roughly 200,000 clones; approximately 84% occur once, and the top ten carry about 0.58%. The sample was PBMCs. These receptors were collected from a woman aged 35 to 49 in good health and CMV-seronegative.

The rearrangement uses TRBV11-1 and TRBJ2-3; TRBD1 is a possible D gene (6 bases). Between the trimmed V and J ends, which lost 4 bases and 5 bases, there was a span of 13 bases. The CDR3 has 14 residues. CDR1 and CDR2 from the germline V gene are SGHAT and FQDESV (reference sequence). DNA of the CDR3: TGTGCCAGCAGCTCATTCTTAGGGGGAGATACGCAGTATTTT. Translation gives CASSSFLGGDTQYF.

The chain is built from TRBV25-1 and TRBJ1-6; no clear D gene. This CDR3 has 16 residues. Trimming shortened V by 3 bases and J by 3 bases, and 12 bases separated the two germline ends. Germline-derived CDR1 and CDR2 are MGHDK and SYGVNS. In DNA, the CDR3 is TGTGCCAGCAGTGAGAAGTGGCCGAACTATAATTCACCCCTCCACTTT. The encoded protein is CASSEKWPNYNSPLHF. Using reference TRBV25-1 and TRBJ1-6 for the parts outside the CDR3, the full variable domain is EADIYQTPRYLVIGTGKKITLECSQTMGHDKMYWYQQDPGMELHLIHYSYGVNSTEKGDLSSESTVSRIRTEHFPLTLESARPSHTSQYLCASSEKWPNYNSPLHFGNGTRLTVT.

The gene calls are TRBV29-1 and TRBJ1-1; perhaps TRBD1 as D (5 bases). Germline CDR1 and CDR2: SQVTM and ANQGSEA. The CDR3 totals 14 residues. V was shortened by 4 bases and J by 2 bases, with 14 bases between the two germline ends. CDR3 loop: CSVASGRVNTEAFF. CDR3 sequence (DNA): TGCAGCGTTGCTTCGGGCAGGGTAAACACTGAAGCTTTCTTT.

The gene calls are TRBV25-1 and TRBJ1-5; maybe TRBD1 (6 bases). Trimming stripped 1 base from V and 5 bases from J, with 12 bases between. In germline, CDR1 is MGHDK, CDR2 SYGVNS. This CDR3 contains 15 residues. The DNA for the CDR3 is TGTGCCAGCAGTGAATGGGGGACACTGGATCAGCCCCAGCATTTT. Its translation: CASSEWGTLDQPQHF.

The chain employs TRBV6-6 and TRBJ1-2, with D possibly being TRBD1 (5 bases). This CDR3 is 14 amino acids long. Trimming stripped 0 bases from V and 4 bases from J, with 9 bases between. Germline lookup yields CDR1 MNHNY and CDR2 SVGAGI (reference sequence). This CDR3 reads CASSYSQGSYGYTF. CDR3 in DNA: TGTGCCAGCAGTTACTCGCAGGGCAGCTATGGCTACACCTTC.

The genes are TRBV2 and TRBJ2-5; D gene ambiguous. Germline values: CDR1 SNHLY, CDR2 FYNNEI. The CDR3 covers 10 residues. V lost 4 bases to trimming and J lost 9 bases, with 6 bases between them. CDR3 residues: CASSVSAQYF. The DNA for the CDR3 is TGTGCCAGCAGTGTGTCGGCCCAGTACTTC.

The V call is TRBV5-1, the J call TRBJ2-7; TRBD1 agrees at 7 bases. Germline V lookup: CDR1 SGHRS, CDR2 YFSETQ. The CDR3 runs to 15 residues. The J segment lost 4 bases and the V segment lost 0 bases, leaving 7 bases of the junction unmatched. CDR3 protein: CASSLDRQGPYEQYF. DNA of the CDR3: TGCGCCAGCAGCTTGGATCGACAGGGCCCTTACGAGCAGTACTTC. The whole variable domain, remainder taken from reference TRBV5-1 and TRBJ2-7, is KAGVTQTPRYLIKTRGQQVTLSCSPISGHRSVSWYQQTPGQGLQFLFEYFSETQRNKGNFPGRFSGRQFSNSRSEMNVSTLELGDSALYLCASSLDRQGPYEQYFGPGTRLTVT.

The chain joins TRBV2 to TRBJ2-5, with TRBD1 matching 8 bases. CDR3 length: 14 residues. V trimming: 6 bases; J trimming: 2 bases; junction bases outside the gene matches: 5. Germline loops: CDR1 SNHLY, CDR2 FYNNEI. In DNA form, the CDR3 reads TGTGCCAGCAGGGTCGGGACAGGTCAAGAGACCCAGTACTTC. Residues: CASRVGTGQETQYF. Full variable domain (rest looked up from reference TRBV2 and TRBJ2-5): EPEVTQTPSHQVTQMGQEVILRCVPISNHLYFYWYRQILGQKVEFLVSFYNNEISEKSEIFDDQFSVERPDGSNFTLKIRSTKLEDSAMYFCASRVGTGQETQYFGPGTRLLVL.

This chain joins TRBV6-5 and TRBJ2-5; 13 nucleotides match TRBD2. Germline-derived CDR1 and CDR2 are MNHEY and SVGAGI. This CDR3 comprises 16 residues. V trimming: 0 bases; J trimming: 2 bases; junction bases outside the gene matches: 0. CDR3 region: CASSYSLAGGQETQYF. The CDR3 DNA sequence: TGTGCCAGCAGTTACTCACTAGCGGGGGGGCAAGAGACCCAGTACTTC.

The chain combines TRBV28 with TRBJ2-7; no reliable D call. Germline-derived CDR1 and CDR2 are MDHEN and SYDVKM. The CDR3 spans 13 residues. The V end was cut by 4 bases, the J end by 6 bases, with 13 bases between. This chain's CDR3 is CASSSSGWSEQYF. As DNA, the CDR3 is TGTGCCAGCAGTTCCTCCGGGTGGTCCGAGCAGTACTTC.

The chain combines TRBV4-3 with TRBJ2-4; TRBD2 matches 7 bases. CDR1 LGHNA and CDR2 YSLEER come from the germline V gene. Trimming cost V 1 base and J 8 bases; bases outside gene matches: 8. There are 15 residues in the CDR3. The CDR3 DNA reads TGCGCCAGCAGCCAAGGGGTGGGGGGGTTGTACATTCAGTACTTC. Translated: CASSQGVGGLYIQYF.

The V and J genes are TRBV7-2 and TRBJ2-3, with TRBD2 as a possible D gene (5 bases). Germline V gives CDR1 SGHTA, CDR2 FQGNSA. The CDR3 runs to 17 residues. The germline V and J ends were trimmed by 2 bases and 2 bases, with 17 bases remaining between them. The CDR3 protein is CASSLSLGLADTDTQYF. The CDR3 DNA reads as TGTGCCAGCAGCTTATCCCTCGGCCTAGCCGACACAGATACGCAGTATTTT.

The genes are TRBV18 and TRBJ2-5, with a weak D call TRBD1 (5 bases). The end of the DNA fits TRBJ2-7 better, so the J call may be wrong. From germline, CDR1 is KGHSH and CDR2 LQKENI. The CDR3 is 14 residues long. The CDR3 region has the DNA TGTGCCAGCTCACCAGTGCAGGGCTCCTACGAGCAGTACTTC. Protein: CASSPVQGSYEQYF.